Shown below are 17 T cell receptor beta chains from a single sample sequenced in a study of molecular identifiers for immune sequencing clone quantification. One entry per CDR3 protein, called by TCRdb with MiXCR from the PCR reads. Among about 510,000 distinct CDR3 sequences, around 23% were seen once, and the ten largest hold 0.7% to 0.9%. The sample taken for sequencing was naive CD8+ T cells from blood, with Jurkat cell RNA spiked in. Stated subset: FACS-sorted CD8+CD4-CCR7+CD45RA+ naive T cells. All receptors come from a human donor in good health. Some libraries in this study had Jurkat cell RNA spiked in.

This clonotype was picked up many times. The CDR3 DNA sequence: TGTGCCAGCAACGAGGGGGCGGGAGCCTACGAGCAGTACTTC. Translating it yields CASNEGAGAYEQYF. The chain links TRBV6-6 to TRBJ2-7; tentatively, D is TRBD1 or TRBD2 (7 bases each). The CDR3 sequence is 14 residues long. V gave up 7 bases and J gave up 2 bases, with 15 bases separating them. Germline V gene lookup returns CDR1 MNHNY and CDR2 SVGAGI (reference sequence).

The chain joins TRBV11-2 to TRBJ1-2; 8 positions agree with TRBD1. Germline CDR1 reads SGHAT; CDR2 reads FQNNGV. The CDR3 has 17 residues. With 5 bases clipped from V and 7 bases from J, the junction kept 18 bases outside the gene matches. CDR3 sequence reads: CASSPWTGLMGLGGYTF. In nucleotides, the CDR3 is TGTGCCAGCAGCCCCTGGACAGGGTTAATGGGGCTTGGTGGCTACACCTTC.

As to this clonotype: This CDR3 fails to terminate in the conserved phenylalanine or tryptophan, so it likely reflects a read error. The genes are TRBV5-6 and TRBJ1-1; 11 nucleotides match TRBD1. Germline V gene lookup returns CDR1 SGHDT and CDR2 YYEEEE. There are 14 residues in the CDR3. J gave up 5 bases and V 4 bases, and 4 bases lay outside the gene matches. DNA for the CDR3: TGTGCCAGCAGCCCGGGACAGGGGGTGACTGAAGCTTTCCTT. Encoded protein: CASSPGQGVTEAFL.

This clonotype has just a few counts. The chain uses TRBV9 and TRBJ2-7, with 12 bases identical to TRBD2. Germline CDR1 and CDR2: SGDLS and YYNGEE. V lost 1 base, J lost 6 bases, and 5 bases stayed unmatched. The CDR3 is made up of 15 amino acids. The CDR3 is CASSVLAGGPVEQYF. The CDR3 DNA is TGTGCCAGCAGCGTACTAGCGGGGGGGCCCGTCGAGCAGTACTTC.

J is TRBJ2-3 and V is TRBV9; weak D call: TRBD2 (6 bases). Trimming took off 0 bases at V and 4 bases at J, with 12 bases between the two ends. The CDR3 is 15 residues long. The V gene's germline CDR1 is SGDLS and CDR2 YYNGEE. CDR3 bases: TGTGCCAGCAGCGTAGGGTGGGGGGTATCAGATACGCAGTATTTT. Translating it yields CASSVGWGVSDTQYF.

The V gene is TRBV10-3, the J gene TRBJ1-2; 8 bases match TRBD1. The germline V gene has CDR1 ENHRY and CDR2 SYGVKD. With V trimmed by 3 bases and J by 1 base, 4 bases remained unmatched. The CDR3 runs 15 residues. CDR3 sequence: CAISETGGFNYGYTF. The CDR3 nucleotides read TGTGCCATCAGTGAAACAGGGGGATTTAACTATGGCTACACCTTC.

This clonotype was detected only a few times. The chain uses TRBV6-2 or TRBV6-3 and TRBJ2-5; weak D call: TRBD1 (7 bases). Trimming cost V 2 bases and J 3 bases, with 28 bases left between them. Germline CDR1 is MNHEY and CDR2 is SVGEGT. The CDR3 has 20 residues. The CDR3 DNA sequence: TGTGCCAGCAGTTACCCCGGGAATGGTTTCCAGGGGGAGGAGGAAGAGACCCAGTACTTC. As protein: CASSYPGNGFQGEEEETQYF.

The CDR3 DNA sequence: TGCAGTGCTACAAAGGGTATCGAGCAGTACTTC. It encodes CSATKGIEQYF. V gene TRBV20-1 combines with J gene TRBJ2-7; D gene uncertain. In germline, CDR1 is DFQATT, CDR2 SNEGSKA (reference sequence). The germline V and J ends were trimmed by 4 bases and 6 bases, with 10 bases remaining between them. The CDR3 sequence is 11 residues long.

On this clonotype itself: A much larger clone is a single base away; this may be a read error. The chain recombines TRBV28 with TRBJ1-1; maybe TRBD1 (6 bases). Germline V gene data show CDR1 as MDHEN and CDR2 as SYDVKM. The CDR3 runs to 14 residues. The CDR3 DNA is TGTGCCAGCAGTGCAGGGGTCCTGAACACTGAAGCTTCCTTT. Translated: CASSAGVLNTEASF.

This clonotype has a handful of counts. V usage is TRBV6-2 or TRBV6-3 and J usage is TRBJ2-7, with 7 positions matching TRBD1. The CDR3 extends over 16 amino acids. Trimming took 0 bases from V and 2 from J; bases not matched to a gene: 7. Germline CDR1 reads MNHEY; CDR2 reads SVGEGT. CDR3 sequence: CASSYSTRQGTYEQYF. As DNA, the CDR3 is TGTGCCAGCAGTTACTCGACGAGACAGGGTACCTACGAGCAGTACTTC.

This chain uses TRBV19 with TRBJ2-1; 11 bases are shared with TRBD2. Germline CDR1 and CDR2: LNHDA and SQIVND (reference sequence). The V gene end was trimmed by 7 bases and the J gene end by 4 bases; junction bases not matched to a gene: 6. The CDR3 runs to 15 residues. CDR3 residues: CASTGTSGLYNEQFF. The CDR3 DNA reads as TGTGCCAGTACCGGGACTAGCGGACTTTACAATGAGCAGTTCTTC.

Many counts were recorded for this clonotype. Here the CDR3 DNA reads TGCAGTGCTAGAGACACGAGCGGGGACTTCTACGAGCAGTACTTC. Protein: CSARDTSGDFYEQYF. The chain carries TRBV20-1 and TRBJ2-7; TRBD2 matches at 7 bases. V was pared by 0 bases and J by 3 bases, with 8 bases of the junction left unmatched. The CDR3 is 15 amino acids. The germline CDR1 and CDR2 sequences are DFQATT and SNEGSKA (reference sequence).

This chain uses TRBV9 with TRBJ2-5; D remains unclear. The CDR3 sequence is 13 residues long. CDR1 is SGDLS, CDR2 YYNGEE, per germline. The V gene lost 3 bases and the J gene lost 5 bases, with 11 bases spanning the gap. In DNA, the CDR3 is TGTGCCAGCAGCGCCGAGTGGGCGGAGACCCAGTACTTC. Translation gives CASSAEWAETQYF. Full variable domain (missing parts from reference TRBV9 and TRBJ2-5): DSGVTQTPKHLITATGQRVTLRCSPRSGDLSVYWYQQSLDQGLQFLIQYYNGEERAKGNILERFSAQQFPDLHSELNLSSLELGDSALYFCASSAEWAETQYFGPGTRLLVL.

This rearrangement joins TRBV5-1 to TRBJ1-1; D gene ambiguous. Germline V gene lookup returns CDR1 SGHRS and CDR2 YFSETQ. V was shortened by 1 base and J by 2 bases, with 9 bases between the two germline ends. The CDR3 is made up of 14 amino acids. The DNA for the CDR3 is TGCGCCAGCAGCTTGCGCAGACCAAACACTGAAGCTTTCTTT. Translation: CASSLRRPNTEAFF.

This clonotype showed up just a few times. Written as DNA, the CDR3 is TGTGCCAGCAGCTCGCGGGCTCCCGAGCAGTACTTC. Its protein is CASSSRAPEQYF. This chain connects TRBV13 to TRBJ2-7, with D possibly matching TRBD2 (5 bases). The germline CDR1 and CDR2 sequences are PRHDT and FYEKMQ (reference sequence). V shed 4 bases and J shed 6 bases, with 10 bases lying between them. This CDR3 is 12 amino acids long.

A remark on this clonotype: This may be a read error, as it is one base from a much larger clone. The gene calls are TRBV7-6 and TRBJ1-5, with D unclear. Germline V gene lookup returns CDR1 SGHVS and CDR2 FNYEAQ. The CDR3 loop spans 13 amino acids. CDR3 sequence (DNA): TGTGCCAGCAGCTTAGAGGTGGGTCAGCCCCAGCCTTTT. This gives the protein CASSLEVGQPQPF.

The V and J genes are TRBV10-3 and TRBJ1-5; unclear D gene. Trimming cost V 6 bases and J 3 bases, with 12 bases left between them. The CDR3 length is 14 residues. Germline V gene lookup returns CDR1 ENHRY and CDR2 SYGVKD. CDR3: CAIRENGANQPQHF. The CDR3 nucleotides read TGTGCCATCAGAGAGAACGGAGCCAATCAGCCCCAGCATTTT.